This T cell receptor (beta chain) emerged from a study of T cells in Graves' hyperthyroidism and ophthalmopathy. RNA transcripts gave rise to amplified TCR beta CDR3 regions. The primer set for the first-round RT-PCR of the TCR CDR3 was HTBI. MiXCR, run by TCRdb on the multiplex PCR reads, gives a single entry per CDR3 protein. The table lists about 420,000 distinct CDR3 sequences, 15% to 19% of them singletons. In making diagnoses, clinical symptoms, serum thyroxine and TRAb, thyroid ultrasound and orbital computed tomography were all used. This CDR3 region has 14 residues. Germline CDR1 and CDR2: DFQATT and SNEGSKA (reference sequence). V lost 5 bases to trimming and J lost 1 base; unmatched junction nucleotides: 5.

The clonotype comes from a woman in her late teens or twenties with Graves' hyperthyroidism. Sequenced sample: blood. This chain uses TRBV20-1 with TRBJ2-3, with 8 bases aligning to TRBD1. CDR3 nucleotide sequence: TGCAGTGCTCACAGGGGGTGGGGCACAGATACGCAGTATTTT. Residues: CSAHRGWGTDTQYF.